These 18 T cell receptor beta chains share one sample of origin, sequenced in a study of shared clonotypes between healthy human individuals. Assay used: immunoSEQ multiplex PCR; TCRdb lists only in-frame clones, some missing. This repertoire shows some 1 million clones, around 76% found once; its top ten account for approximately 1.5%. The sequenced sample was memory CD4+ T cells sorted from blood. Stated subset: CD45RA-negative fraction. The receptor source for this set is a man younger than 30 in good health.

Of note for this clone: This same CDR3 is encoded by further DNA sequences in the sample. The rearrangement joins TRBV5-1 to TRBJ1-4; D is ambiguous. CDR3 length: 15 amino acids. In germline, CDR1 is SGHRS, CDR2 YFSETQ. Trimming took off 1 base at V and 2 bases at J, with 9 bases between the two ends. The CDR3 DNA follows: TGCGCCAGCAGCTTGTTGGGCAGTACTAATGAAAAACTGTTTTTT. Its translation: CASSLLGSTNEKLFF.

The rearrangement links TRBV2 to TRBJ2-1, with 9 nucleotides matching TRBD2. The CDR3 extends over 15 amino acids. Germline V gives CDR1 SNHLY, CDR2 FYNNEI. V lost 3 bases and J lost 7; bases outside the gene matches: 7. The CDR3 region has the DNA TGTGCCAGCAGTGATGAGCGGGGGGCGGGGAATGAGCAGTTCTTC. Translating gives CASSDERGAGNEQFF.

The genes are TRBV4-2 and TRBJ1-6; maybe TRBD1 (6 bases). Germline CDR1 and CDR2: LGHNA and YNFKEQ. Trimming pared 5 bases from V and 7 bases from J, leaving 21 bases between. CDR3 length: 17 amino acids. CDR3: CASSERQESMINSPLHF. Written as DNA, the CDR3 is TGTGCCAGCAGCGAGCGACAGGAGTCTATGATAAATTCACCCCTCCACTTT.

This clone was seen just once. The rearrangement uses TRBV4-1 and TRBJ1-3; 8 bases are a match to TRBD1. Trimming removed 0 bases from V and 4 bases from J; junction bases left unmatched: 17. The germline V gene has CDR1 MGHRA and CDR2 YSYEKL. The CDR3 runs to 20 residues. The CDR3: CASSQDGGQGIARKGNTIYF. In DNA, the CDR3 is TGCGCCAGCAGCCAAGATGGCGGACAGGGAATCGCTAGAAAAGGAAACACCATATATTTT.

The V call is TRBV6-6, the J call TRBJ2-5; D remains ambiguous. V lost 2 bases, J lost 4 bases, and 14 bases lay in between. The CDR3 is 15 amino acids. CDR1 MNHNY and CDR2 SVGAGI come from the germline V gene (reference sequence). The CDR3 protein is CASSYGDNPGETQYF. The DNA of the CDR3 is TGTGCCAGCAGTTACGGAGACAACCCGGGAGAGACCCAGTACTTC.

The V gene is TRBV20-1, the J gene TRBJ1-2; the D is unclear. V was clipped by 4 bases and J by 6 bases, with 9 bases between them. The CDR3 totals 11 residues. Germline CDR1 reads DFQATT; CDR2 reads SNEGSKA (reference sequence). CDR3 sequence (DNA): TGCAGTGCTACTGGGTACGATGGCTACACCTTC. Translating gives CSATGYDGYTF.

The chain employs TRBV5-1 and TRBJ2-3; D possibly corresponds to TRBD1 (6 bases). CDR1 and CDR2 (germline): SGHRS, YFSETQ. The CDR3 is 16 amino acids. Trimming removed 3 bases from V and 0 bases from J, with 14 bases in between. This chain's CDR3 is CASSSPRGPSTDTQYF. The CDR3 region has the DNA TGCGCCAGCAGCTCCCCCAGGGGACCTAGCACAGATACGCAGTATTTT.

A single count supports this clone. The same CDR3 arises from other DNA sequences in this sample as well. The chain has TRBV5-1 and TRBJ1-4; no clear D gene. This CDR3 is 14 amino acids long. Deletions cut 4 bases from V and 5 bases from J, with 12 bases between. Germline V gene data show CDR1 as SGHRS and CDR2 as YFSETQ. The CDR3 is CASSEDGRNEKLFF. The CDR3 nucleotides are TGCGCCAGCAGCGAGGACGGGAGAAATGAAAAACTGTTTTTT.

This chain uses TRBV10-3 with TRBJ2-5; the D is unclear. The CDR3 runs 12 residues. V was shortened by 2 bases and J by 5 bases, with 6 bases between the two germline ends. Germline V gene data show CDR1 as ENHRY and CDR2 as SYGVKD. CDR3 sequence: CAISEVRETQYF. CDR3 nucleotide sequence: TGTGCCATCAGTGAGGTCCGGGAGACCCAGTACTTC.

V gene TRBV19 combines with J gene TRBJ1-4; D uncertain. V dropped 3 bases and J dropped 4 bases, with 6 bases sitting between them. Germline loops: CDR1 LNHDA, CDR2 SQIVND (reference sequence). This CDR3 has 13 residues. This CDR3 reads CASSMAYNEKLFF. The CDR3 DNA reads as TGTGCCAGTAGTATGGCCTATAATGAAAAACTGTTTTTT.

On this clone itself: Other nucleotide sequences from this sample produce the same CDR3. V usage is TRBV18 and J usage is TRBJ1-5; possible D gene TRBD1, 5 bases. The CDR3 sequence is 13 residues long. CDR1 is KGHSH, CDR2 LQKENI, per germline. Deletions cut 3 bases from V and 6 bases from J, with 9 bases between. Here the CDR3 DNA reads TGTGCCAGCTCACCCCAGGGAGGTCAGCCCCAGCATTTT. Its translation: CASSPQGGQPQHF. The full variable domain, completed using reference TRBV18 and TRBJ1-5, is NAGVMQNPRHLVRRRGQEARLRCSPMKGHSHVYWYRQLPEEGLKFMVYLQKENIIDESGMPKERFSAEFPKEGPSILRIQQVVRGDSAAYFCASSPQGGQPQHFGDGTRLSIL.

The chain joins TRBV15 to TRBJ1-4, with no clear D. V dropped 1 base and J dropped 8 bases, with 8 bases sitting between them. This CDR3 comprises 13 residues. The V gene's germline CDR1 is LNHNV and CDR2 YYDKDF (reference sequence). CDR3 in DNA: TGTGCCACCAGCAGAGGGCCCGGAGAAAAACTGTTTTTT. Translating gives CATSRGPGEKLFF.

V and J are TRBV19 and TRBJ1-2; D is unresolved. The germline gives CDR1 LNHDA, CDR2 SQIVND (reference sequence). V was shortened by 1 base and J by 0 bases, with 9 bases between the two germline ends. There are 15 residues in the CDR3. CDR3 amino acids: CASSIAPGPNYGYTF. The CDR3 DNA reads as TGTGCCAGTAGTATAGCACCGGGCCCTAACTATGGCTACACCTTC.

The J gene is TRBJ1-2, the V gene TRBV9, with 8 nucleotides matching TRBD1. V shed 5 bases and J 0 bases; nucleotides not matched to a gene: 3. The CDR3 totals 14 residues. Germline CDR1 and CDR2: SGDLS and YYNGEE. DNA of the CDR3: TGTGCCAGCAGGAGGACAGGGACTAACTATGGCTACACCTTC. This encodes CASRRTGTNYGYTF.

The J gene is TRBJ1-1, the V gene TRBV10-1; D might be TRBD1 (5 bases). The CDR3 has 10 residues. The germline V gene encodes CDR1 WNHNN and CDR2 SYGVQD (reference sequence). V lost 6 bases, J lost 10 bases, and 9 bases lay in between. In DNA, the CDR3 is TGCGCCAGCAGGGCGGGGGGAGCTTTCTTT. Its protein product is CASRAGGAFF.

The V call is TRBV7-2, the J call TRBJ2-6, with D tentatively TRBD1 (6 bases). CDR3 size: 18 residues. The V gene lost 6 bases and the J gene lost 3 bases, with 21 bases spanning the gap. Per germline, CDR1 SGHTA and CDR2 FQGNSA. CDR3 sequence reads: CASSPLRLRGSGANVLTF. The CDR3 nucleotides are TGTGCCAGCAGTCCCCTGCGACTCAGGGGTAGTGGGGCCAACGTCCTGACTTTC.

This chain connects TRBV28 to TRBJ1-2; possibly TRBD1 for D (5 bases). V was shortened by 8 bases and J by 8 bases, with 15 bases between the two germline ends. This CDR3 has 12 amino acids. The germline gives CDR1 MDHEN, CDR2 SYDVKM. DNA of the CDR3: TGTGCCAGCCGAGGGGAGTTGAGAGGCTACACCTTC. It specifies CASRGELRGYTF.

Remarks on this clone: Other DNA sequences in the sample encode the same CDR3. This rearrangement joins TRBV4-1 to TRBJ2-2; D is undetermined. The CDR3 is made up of 14 amino acids. The V gene's germline CDR1 is MGHRA and CDR2 YSYEKL. Trimming removed 5 bases at V and 1 base at J, with 8 bases between. The CDR3 region has the DNA TGCGCCAGCAGCTTGCTTGGGAACACCGGGGAGCTGTTTTTT. Translated: CASSLLGNTGELFF.